The source of this T cell receptor (beta chain) is a study of identical twins (dated by TCRdb to the mid-2010s). For the study in its entirety: The study deep-sequenced TCR alpha and beta repertoires from monozygotic twins, unrelated adults of various ages and cord blood to test whether fetal clonotypes persist. To rule out contamination, replicate twin experiments were performed at different times with different library preparation protocols.

Libraries were prepared through 5' RACE. The sample was run on an Illumina HiSeq 2000. Template switching introduced a universal primer binding site; the final cDNA contained a unique molecular identifier, enabling accurate counting of TCR cDNA molecules. Specific primers in the conserved constant-segment region were used to synthesize first-strand cDNA for TCR alpha and beta chains. To control for contamination, every cDNA library carried two barcodes: a SMART-Mk sample barcode plus Illumina barcodes. TruSeq adapter sequences, together with Illumina sample barcodes, were added in two successive PCR steps. The Illumina HiSeq platform was used with custom primers to sequence TCR alpha and beta cDNA libraries. In the paper's pipeline: Raw reads were processed with MiGEC to extract unique molecular identifiers, and MiXCR was used to determine CDR3 positions. For each individual, recombination models were inferred using an EM algorithm with the repgenHMM and IGoR tools. Shared clonotypes were analyzed with the tcR package in R, and sharing was normalized by the product of cloneset sizes. To study raw recombination free of thymic and clonal selection effects, out-of-frame nonproductive sequences were analyzed. The public reads were reanalyzed by TCRdb: fastp trimming at Q25, MiXCR alignment, in-frame beta chains only. Each entry merges the rows of one CDR3 protein and shows their most common DNA and genes. These V and J calls rely on TCRdb rather than the paper's analysis. Across this sample there are about 430,000 distinct CDR3 sequences, with around a sixth seen only once. 12% of the sample lies in the top ten.

What the research found in general, with its limitations: Invariant T cells such as MAIT and iNKT could partly confound zero-insertion analyses, although diverse VJ usage argued against such confounding for most clonotypes. The excess sharing between twins in beta out-of-frame sequences was weaker because fewer shared sequences reduced the signal-to-noise ratio. Abundant cord blood beta clonotypes carried fewer insertions; young adult naive repertoires showed a weaker similar trend, while memory repertoires showed none. Compared with coincidental sharing between unrelated individuals, out-of-frame TCR alpha sequences shared between twins showed an excess of sequences with low generation probability. Because the same donors could not be followed over many years, conclusions were based on cross-sectional statistical analysis. Out-of-frame TCR alpha sharing in monozygotic twins was systematically underestimated by recombination models, whereas sharing between unrelated individuals was in agreement with the recombination models.

The CDR3 starts with the cysteine, ends with the phenylalanine, and has 16 residues. CDR3 DNA only is kept here, 48 bases in frame from base 1. The V end gives up 1 base and the J end 2 bases, leaving 11 bases in the junction not matched to a gene. As encoded in the germline V gene (reference sequence), CDR1 is DFQATT while CDR2 is SNEGSKA. All donors were healthy Caucasians. The researchers also sequenced three unrelated adults who were not twins: a male aged 18 to 30, a male aged 50 to 59, and a female aged 50 to 59. Miltenyi CD45RO+ enrichment and human naive T-cell isolation kits were used to isolate memory (CD45RO+) and naive T cells from PBMC. This clonotype was observed a few times. Its antigen remains undetermined. No much larger clonotype is one base removed from it; base qualities were not supplied.

This TCR derives from a man aged 50 to 60 in good health. Recombination joined TRBV20-1 with TRBJ2-7, with 7 junctional bases fitting TRBD2. The sequenced material came from naive T cells sorted from blood. The cell subset or site label on this specimen signifies: cells isolated with a human naive T-cell isolation kit. CDR3 region: CSARGRLAAHPYEQYF. The nucleotide sequence is TGCAGTGCTAGAGGGCGCCTAGCGGCCCACCCCTACGAGCAGTACTTC.